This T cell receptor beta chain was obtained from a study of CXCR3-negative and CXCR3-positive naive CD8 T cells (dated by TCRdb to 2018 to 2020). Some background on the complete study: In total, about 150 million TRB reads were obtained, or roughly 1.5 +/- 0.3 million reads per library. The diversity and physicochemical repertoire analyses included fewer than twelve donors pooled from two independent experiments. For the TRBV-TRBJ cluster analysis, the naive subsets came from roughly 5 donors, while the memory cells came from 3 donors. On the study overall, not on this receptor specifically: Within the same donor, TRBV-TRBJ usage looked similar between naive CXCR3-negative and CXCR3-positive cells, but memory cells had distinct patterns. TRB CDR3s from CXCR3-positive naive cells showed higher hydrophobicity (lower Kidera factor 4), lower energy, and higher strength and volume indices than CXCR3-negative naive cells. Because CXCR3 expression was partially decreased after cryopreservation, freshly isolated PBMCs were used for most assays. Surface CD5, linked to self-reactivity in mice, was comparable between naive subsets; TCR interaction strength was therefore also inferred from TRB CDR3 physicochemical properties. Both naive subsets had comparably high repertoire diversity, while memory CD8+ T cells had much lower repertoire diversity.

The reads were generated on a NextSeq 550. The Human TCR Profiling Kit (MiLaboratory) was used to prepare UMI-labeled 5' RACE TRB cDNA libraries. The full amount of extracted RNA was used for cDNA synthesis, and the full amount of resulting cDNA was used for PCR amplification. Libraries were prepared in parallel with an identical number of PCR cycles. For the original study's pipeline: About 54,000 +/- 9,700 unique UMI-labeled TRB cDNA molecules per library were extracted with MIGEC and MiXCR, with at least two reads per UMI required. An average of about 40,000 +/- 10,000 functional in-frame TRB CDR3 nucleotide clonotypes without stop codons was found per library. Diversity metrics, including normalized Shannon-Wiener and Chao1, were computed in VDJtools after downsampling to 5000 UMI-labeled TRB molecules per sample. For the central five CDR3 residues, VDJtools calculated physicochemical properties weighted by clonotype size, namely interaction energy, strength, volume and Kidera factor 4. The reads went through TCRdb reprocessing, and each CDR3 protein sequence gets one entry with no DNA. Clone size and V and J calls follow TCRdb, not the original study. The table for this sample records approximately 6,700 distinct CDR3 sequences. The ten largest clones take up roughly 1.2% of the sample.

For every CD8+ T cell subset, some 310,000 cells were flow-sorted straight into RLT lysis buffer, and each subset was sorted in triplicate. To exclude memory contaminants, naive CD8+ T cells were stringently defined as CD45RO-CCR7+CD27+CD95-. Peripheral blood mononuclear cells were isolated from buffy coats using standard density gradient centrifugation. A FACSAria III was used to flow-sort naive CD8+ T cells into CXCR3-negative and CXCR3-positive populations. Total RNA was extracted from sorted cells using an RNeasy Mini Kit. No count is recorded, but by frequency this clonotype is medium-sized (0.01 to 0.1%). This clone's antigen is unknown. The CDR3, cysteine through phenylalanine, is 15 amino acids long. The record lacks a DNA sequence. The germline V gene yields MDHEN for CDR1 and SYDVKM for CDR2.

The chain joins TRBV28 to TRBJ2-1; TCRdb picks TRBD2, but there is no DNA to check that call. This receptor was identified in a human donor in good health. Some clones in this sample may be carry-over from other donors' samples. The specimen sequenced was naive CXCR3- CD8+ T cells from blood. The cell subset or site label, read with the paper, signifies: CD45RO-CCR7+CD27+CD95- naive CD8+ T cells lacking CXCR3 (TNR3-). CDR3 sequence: CASSLVAGVYNEQFF.